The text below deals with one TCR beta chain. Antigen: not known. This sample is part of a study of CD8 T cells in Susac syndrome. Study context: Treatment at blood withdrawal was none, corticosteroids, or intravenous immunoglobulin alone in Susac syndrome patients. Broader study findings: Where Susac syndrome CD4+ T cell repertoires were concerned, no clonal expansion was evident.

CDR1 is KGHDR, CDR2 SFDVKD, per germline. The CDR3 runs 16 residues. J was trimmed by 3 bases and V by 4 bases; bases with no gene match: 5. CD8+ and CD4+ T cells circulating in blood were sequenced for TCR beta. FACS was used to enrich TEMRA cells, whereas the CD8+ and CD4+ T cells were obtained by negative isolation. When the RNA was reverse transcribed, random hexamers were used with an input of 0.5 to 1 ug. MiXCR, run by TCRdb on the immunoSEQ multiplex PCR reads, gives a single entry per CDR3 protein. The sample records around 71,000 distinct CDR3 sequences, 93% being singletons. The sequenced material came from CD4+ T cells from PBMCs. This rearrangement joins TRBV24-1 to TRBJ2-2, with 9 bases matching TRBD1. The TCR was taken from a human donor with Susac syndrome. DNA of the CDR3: TGTGCCACCAGTGAGAGGACAGGGGTAGACACCGGGGAGCTGTTTTTT. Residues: CATSERTGVDTGELFF.